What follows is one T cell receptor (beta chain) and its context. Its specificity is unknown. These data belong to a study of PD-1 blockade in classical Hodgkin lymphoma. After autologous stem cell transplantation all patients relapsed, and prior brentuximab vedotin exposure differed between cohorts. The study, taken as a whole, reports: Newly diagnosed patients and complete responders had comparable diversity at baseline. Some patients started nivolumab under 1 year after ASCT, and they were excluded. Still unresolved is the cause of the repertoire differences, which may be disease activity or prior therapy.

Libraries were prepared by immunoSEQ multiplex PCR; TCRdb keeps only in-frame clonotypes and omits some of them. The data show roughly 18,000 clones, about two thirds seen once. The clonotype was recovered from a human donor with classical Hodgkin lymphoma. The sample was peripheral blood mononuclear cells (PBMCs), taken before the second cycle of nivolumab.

CDR3 bases: TGTGCCAGCAGCTTAGCTAGCGCAAGGGTAAAAGGGCAGAATGAGCAGTTCTTC. Its protein is CASSLASARVKGQNEQFF. The V call is TRBV11-2, the J call TRBJ2-1; possibly TRBD2 for D (6 bases). Germline V lookup: CDR1 SGHAT, CDR2 FQNNGV. The CDR3 is made up of 18 amino acids. Trimming shortened V by 1 base and J by 7 bases, and 23 bases separated the two germline ends.